There are a few counts of the clone carrying this TCR beta chain. Its antigen is unknown. The data derive from a study of response to subunit inactivated influenza vaccine. V lost 1 base to trimming and J lost 4 bases, with 13 bases between them. Germline V gene data show CDR1 as MNHNS and CDR2 as SASEGT. The CDR3 length is 15 residues. Whole-study findings and limits: The authors suggested that every seasonal influenza vaccination recruits few new T cells.

TCRdb reprocessed the RT-PCR reads via MiXCR and lists one record per CDR3 protein. The sample holds roughly 630,000 distinct CDR3 sequences, around 15% seen once. The sequence came from a man in his fifties or sixties who received an inactivated influenza vaccine. The chain is built from TRBV6-1 and TRBJ1-2, with D perhaps TRBD1 (5 bases). Here the sequenced sample was PBMCs from blood, taken approximately 15 days before vaccination. CDR3 protein: CASSEGPEGIYGYTF. The CDR3 coding sequence is TGTGCCAGCAGTGAAGGCCCCGAGGGGATCTATGGCTACACCTTC.